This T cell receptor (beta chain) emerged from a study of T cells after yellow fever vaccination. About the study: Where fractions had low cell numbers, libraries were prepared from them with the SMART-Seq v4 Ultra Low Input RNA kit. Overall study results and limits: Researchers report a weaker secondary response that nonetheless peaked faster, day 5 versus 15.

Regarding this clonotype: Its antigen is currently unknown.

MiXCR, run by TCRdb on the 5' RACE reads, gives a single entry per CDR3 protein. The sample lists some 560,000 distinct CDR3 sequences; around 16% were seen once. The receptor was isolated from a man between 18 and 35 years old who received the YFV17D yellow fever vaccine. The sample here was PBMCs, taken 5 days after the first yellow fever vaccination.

The CDR3, as DNA: TGCAGTGCTACGACGGGCTATGGCTACACCTTC. This sequence encodes CSATTGYGYTF. This chain connects TRBV20-1 to TRBJ1-2; no clear D gene. The CDR3 is made up of 11 amino acids. The germline V gene has CDR1 DFQATT and CDR2 SNEGSKA (reference sequence). Trimming left V 4 bases short and J 4 bases short, with 7 bases between.